This is a list of T cell receptor beta chains from one sample in a study of blood T cell repertoires in COVID-19. Assay used: immunoSEQ multiplex PCR; TCRdb lists only in-frame clones, some missing. The sample has roughly 140,000 clones, 75% to 85% seen once; the top ten hold about 6.8%. What was sequenced was peripheral blood. The receptors originated from a woman between 45 and 65 years old in a cohort sampled during active or convalescent COVID-19. CDR3s include the opening cysteine and the closing phenylalanine or tryptophan. The D gene is left open where the match is weak. A clone size is listed for some rows: how often the clone was seen (once, few, many), or a class if it is expanded.

d_call j_call v_call clone_size cdr3_nt cdr3_aa
TRBD1 TRBJ1-1 TRBV18 NA TGTGCCAGCTCGCCGGCTAGGGACAGGTTCATGAACACTGAAGCTTTCTTT CASSPARDRFMNTEAFF
NA TRBJ2-7 TRBV27 NA TGTGCCAGCAGTCCACATAGGGGCTGGGACGAGCAGTACTTC CASSPHRGWDEQYF
NA TRBJ2-7 TRBV3-1/TRBV3-2 NA TGTGCCAGCAGCCAACGAGGGTCCCCCTACGAGCAGTACTTC CASSQRGSPYEQYF
NA TRBJ1-2 TRBV5-4 many TGTGCCAGCAGCTCCATGAAAGTGACAAGTCACTACACCTTC CASSSMKVTSHYTF
TRBD2 TRBJ2-2 TRBV19 NA TGTGCCAGTAATTGGGGAGGGAACGCCGGGGAGCTGTTTTTT CASNWGGNAGELFF
TRBD2 TRBJ2-1 TRBV7-8 many TGTGCCAGCAGCTTAGTCTTAGCGGGGGACCACAATGAGCAGTTCTTC CASSLVLAGDHNEQFF
NA TRBJ2-1 TRBV9 NA TGTGCCAGCAGCGTAGAGGACCCGGGGGGCTGGCTCAATGAGCAGTTCTTC CASSVEDPGGWLNEQFF
NA TRBJ1-2 TRBV19 NA TGTGCCAGTAGTAATCGGTGGGTCGGGGTCTACGGCTACACCTTC CASSNRWVGVYGYTF
TRBD2 TRBJ2-2 TRBV2 NA TGTGCCAGCAGGGCCGGGACTATTAACACCGGGGAGCTGTTTTTT CASRAGTINTGELFF
NA TRBJ1-3 TRBV3-1/TRBV3-2 NA TGTGCCAGCAGCCAACAGGGTATTGGAAACACCATATATTTT CASSQQGIGNTIYF
NA TRBJ1-5 TRBV18 NA TGTGCCAGCTCACGAGATGCCGGCAATCAGCCCCAGCATTTT CASSRDAGNQPQHF
NA TRBJ1-2 TRBV3-1/TRBV3-2 NA TGTGCCAGCAGCCAAGATCCGGCGGTCGGCTACACCTTC CASSQDPAVGYTF
NA TRBJ1-2 TRBV18 NA TGTGCCAGCTCACCAATTGTCACAGCTAACTATGGCTACACCTTC CASSPIVTANYGYTF
NA TRBJ1-1 TRBV15 NA TGTGCCACCAGCAGAGAGAGGGGGTCTGCGGCTTTCTTT CATSRERGSAAFF